The 3 T cell receptor beta chains reported below all come from one sample, sequenced in a study of regulatory T cells in long-lasting Graves disease. Construction of the TCR beta libraries employed iRepertoire HTBI primers in conjunction with Arm-PCR of CDR3 regions. TCRdb itself ran the multiplex PCR reads through MiXCR, one entry per CDR3 protein. The sample comprises 200,000 to 250,000 distinct CDR3 sequences, 20% to 25% of which are singletons, and around 14% rests with the top ten. Specified time point: newly diagnosed GD, antithyroid drugs for less than 3 months. RNA from PBMCs was the source of the TCR library. Sequenced material: peripheral blood mononuclear cells (PBMCs), taken at new diagnosis, from a patient treated with antithyroid drugs. The receptors were gathered from a female donor with Graves disease.

In its sample, this clonotype was seen many times. The gene calls are TRBV20-1 and TRBJ1-1; D unclear. Germline CDR1 and CDR2: DFQATT and SNEGSKA (reference sequence). CDR3 length: 12 residues. Trimming took 0 bases from V and 5 from J, leaving 7 bases between them. The CDR3 nucleotides are TGCAGTGCTAGAGATAAACGAACTGAAGCTTTCTTT. Its protein is CSARDKRTEAFF.

Concerning this clonotype: The conserved final phenylalanine or tryptophan is absent from the CDR3, which likely points to a read error. This rearrangement joins TRBV20-1 to TRBJ1-2; D ambiguous. The CDR3 is made up of 12 amino acids. Germline values: CDR1 DFQATT, CDR2 SNEGSKA (reference sequence). V was clipped by 0 bases and J by 7 bases, with 9 bases between them. The CDR3 sequence is CSARDRGSGYTV. The CDR3 DNA reads TGCAGTGCTAGAGATCGAGGGTCTGGCTACACCGTC.

In its sample, this clonotype was seen many times. The rearrangement uses TRBV7-3 and TRBJ1-1; a possible D gene is TRBD1 (6 bases). Trimming stripped 2 bases from V and 2 bases from J, with 12 bases between. Germline V gene sequence: CDR1 SGHTA, CDR2 FQGTGA. This CDR3 region has 15 residues. The CDR3 here is CASSLQWGGNTEAFF. CDR3 coding DNA: TGTGCCAGCAGCTTACAATGGGGGGGCAACACTGAAGCTTTCTTT. The whole variable domain, filled in from reference TRBV7-3 and TRBJ1-1, reads GAGVSQTPSNKVTEKGKYVELRCDPISGHTALYWYRQSLGQGPEFLIYFQGTGAADDSGLPNDRFFAVRPEGSVSTLKIQRTERGDSAVYLCASSLQWGGNTEAFFGQGTRLTVV.